This TCR beta chain emerged from a study of T-cell reconstitution after alpha-beta-depleted transplantation in children. Study outcomes and limitations: Diversity of TCRbeta at day 60 was high in some patients, arising from surviving recipient T cells and thymic progenitors. T-cell counts and diversity were attributed mostly to newly produced T cells one year after transplant. After transplant, at about two months, alpha-beta T cells were reportedly derived from several hundred expanded graft clones.

During its preparation, the TCRbeta library received unique molecular identifiers. Via MiXCR, TCRdb re-called the PCR reads, giving one row per CDR3 protein. The sample lists a few hundred thousand distinct CDR3 sequences, 25% to 30% occurring once. This clonotype was counted between two and nine times. Its antigen remains unknown. The CDR3 is made up of 16 amino acids. Germline V gene data show CDR1 as SGHAT and CDR2 as FQDESV (reference sequence). V shed 5 bases and J shed 1 base, with 16 bases lying between them. The sequence came from a boy younger than two with Wiskott-Aldrich syndrome, due to receive a stem cell transplant. This rearrangement joins TRBV11-1 to TRBJ2-3; D possibly uses TRBD1 or TRBD2 (6 bases each). The specimen comprised PBMCs, sampled before TCRalphabeta/CD19-depleted stem cell transplant. This CDR3 reads CASSLEGRQGTDTQYF. The CDR3 nucleotides are TGTGCCAGCAGCCTGGAGGGACGACAGGGCACAGATACGCAGTATTTT.